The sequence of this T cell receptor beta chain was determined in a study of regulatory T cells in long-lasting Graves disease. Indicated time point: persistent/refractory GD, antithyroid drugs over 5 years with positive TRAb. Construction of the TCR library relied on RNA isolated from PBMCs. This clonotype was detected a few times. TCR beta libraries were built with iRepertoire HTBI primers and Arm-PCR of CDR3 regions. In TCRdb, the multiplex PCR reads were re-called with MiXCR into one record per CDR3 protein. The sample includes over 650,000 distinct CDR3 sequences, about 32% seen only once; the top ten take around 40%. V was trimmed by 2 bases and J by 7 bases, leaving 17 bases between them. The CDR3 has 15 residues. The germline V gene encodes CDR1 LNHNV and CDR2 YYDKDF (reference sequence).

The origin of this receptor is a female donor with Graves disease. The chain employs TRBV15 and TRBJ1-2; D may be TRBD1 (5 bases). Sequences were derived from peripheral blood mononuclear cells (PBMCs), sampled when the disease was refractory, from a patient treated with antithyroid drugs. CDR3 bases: TGTGCCACCAGCAGAAATGACAGACCGGGGAGTGGCTACACCTTC. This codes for CATSRNDRPGSGYTF.